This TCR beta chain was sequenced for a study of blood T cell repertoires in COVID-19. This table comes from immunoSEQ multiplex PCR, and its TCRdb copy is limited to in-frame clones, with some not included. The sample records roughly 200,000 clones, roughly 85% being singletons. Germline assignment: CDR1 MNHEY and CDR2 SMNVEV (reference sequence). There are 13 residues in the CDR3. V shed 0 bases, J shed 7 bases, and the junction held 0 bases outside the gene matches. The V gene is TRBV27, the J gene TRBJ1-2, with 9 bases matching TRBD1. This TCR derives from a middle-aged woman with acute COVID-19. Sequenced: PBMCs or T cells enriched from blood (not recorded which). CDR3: CASSLSQGAGYTF. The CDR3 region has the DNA TGTGCCAGCAGTTTATCACAGGGGGCTGGCTACACCTTC.